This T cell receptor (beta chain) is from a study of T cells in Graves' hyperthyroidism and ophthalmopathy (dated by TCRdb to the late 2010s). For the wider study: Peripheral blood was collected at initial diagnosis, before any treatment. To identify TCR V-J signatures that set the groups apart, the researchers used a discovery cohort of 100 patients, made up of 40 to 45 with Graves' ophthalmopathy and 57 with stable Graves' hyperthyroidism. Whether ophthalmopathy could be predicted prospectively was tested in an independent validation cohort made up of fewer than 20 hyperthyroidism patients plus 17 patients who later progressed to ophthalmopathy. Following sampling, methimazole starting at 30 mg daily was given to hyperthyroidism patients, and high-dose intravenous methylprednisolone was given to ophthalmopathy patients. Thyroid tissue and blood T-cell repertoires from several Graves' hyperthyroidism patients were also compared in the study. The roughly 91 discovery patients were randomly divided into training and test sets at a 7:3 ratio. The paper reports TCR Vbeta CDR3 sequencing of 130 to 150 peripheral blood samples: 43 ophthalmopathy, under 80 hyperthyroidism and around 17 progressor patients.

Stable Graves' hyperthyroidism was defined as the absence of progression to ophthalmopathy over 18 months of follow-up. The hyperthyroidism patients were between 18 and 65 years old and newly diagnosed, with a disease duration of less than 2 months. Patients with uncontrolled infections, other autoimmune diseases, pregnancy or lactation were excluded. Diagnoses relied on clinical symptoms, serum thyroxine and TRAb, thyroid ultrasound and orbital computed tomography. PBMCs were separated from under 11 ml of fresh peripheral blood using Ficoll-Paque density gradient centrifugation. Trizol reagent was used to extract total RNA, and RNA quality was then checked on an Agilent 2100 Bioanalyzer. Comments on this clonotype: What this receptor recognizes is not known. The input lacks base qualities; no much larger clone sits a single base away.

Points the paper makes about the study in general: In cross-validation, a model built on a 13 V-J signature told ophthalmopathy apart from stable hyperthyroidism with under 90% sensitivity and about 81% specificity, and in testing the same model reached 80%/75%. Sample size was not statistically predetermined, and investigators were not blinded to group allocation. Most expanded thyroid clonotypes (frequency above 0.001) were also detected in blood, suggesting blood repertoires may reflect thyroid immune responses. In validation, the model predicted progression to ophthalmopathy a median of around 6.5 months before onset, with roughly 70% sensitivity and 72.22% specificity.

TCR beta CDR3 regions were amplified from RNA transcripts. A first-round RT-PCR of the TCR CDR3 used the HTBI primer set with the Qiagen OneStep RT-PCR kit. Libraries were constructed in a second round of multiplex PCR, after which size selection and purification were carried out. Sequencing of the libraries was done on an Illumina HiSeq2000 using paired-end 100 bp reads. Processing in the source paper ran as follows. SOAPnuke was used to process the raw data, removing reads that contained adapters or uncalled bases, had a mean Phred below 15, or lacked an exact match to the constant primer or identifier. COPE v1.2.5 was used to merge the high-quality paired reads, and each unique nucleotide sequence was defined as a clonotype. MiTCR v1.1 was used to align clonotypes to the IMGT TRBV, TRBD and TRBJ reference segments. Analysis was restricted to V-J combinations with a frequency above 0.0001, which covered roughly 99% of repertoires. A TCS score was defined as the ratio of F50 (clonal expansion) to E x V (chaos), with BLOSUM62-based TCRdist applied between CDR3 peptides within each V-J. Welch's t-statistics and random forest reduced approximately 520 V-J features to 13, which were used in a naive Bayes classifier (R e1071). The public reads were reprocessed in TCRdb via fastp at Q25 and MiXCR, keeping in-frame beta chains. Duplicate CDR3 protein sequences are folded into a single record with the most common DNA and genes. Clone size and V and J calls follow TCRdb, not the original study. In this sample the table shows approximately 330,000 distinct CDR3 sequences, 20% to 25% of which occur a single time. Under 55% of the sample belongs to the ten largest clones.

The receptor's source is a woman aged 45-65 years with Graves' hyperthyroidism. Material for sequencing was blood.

Read as DNA, the sequence is TGTGCCAGCAGCTTAGGGCCGCAGGGGGACTATGGCTACACCTTC. Its product reads: CASSLGPQGDYGYTF. Here the chain combines TRBV2 and TRBJ1-2; TRBD1 fits 7 bases in the junction. From the cysteine up to the phenylalanine, the CDR3 has a length of 15 residues. Only the CDR3 DNA is retained, 45 bases long and in frame from the first base. Based on the germline V gene, the CDR1 and CDR2 sequences are SNHLY and FYNNEI. V ends up 6 bases short and J 3 bases short, with an unmatched junction base count of 10. The CDR3 plus the reference TRBV2 and TRBJ1-2 genes for the other parts give the full variable domain: EPEVTQTPSHQVTQMGQEVILRCVPISNHLYFYWYRQILGQKVEFLVSFYNNEISEKSEIFDDQFSVERPDGSNFTLKIRSTKLEDSAMYFCASSLGPQGDYGYTFGSGTRLTVV.